Presented here are 32 T cell receptor beta chains from one specimen sequenced in a study of cytomegalovirus exposure and HLA in healthy donors. The PCR ran on 60 Vbeta and 13 Jbeta primers. Measured with immunoSEQ multiplex PCR; TCRdb has only the in-frame clones, and not every one. Of 100,000 to 150,000 clones detected, over 65% appear once; the ten largest clones hold roughly 10%. Source material: PBMCs. The receptors stem from a man aged 30 to 45 in good health and CMV-seropositive.

The chain couples TRBV7-9 to TRBJ1-1; D is possibly TRBD1 (6 bases). The CDR3 has 14 residues. Between the trimmed V and J ends, which lost 5 bases and 1 base, there was a span of 11 bases. Looked up from germline, CDR1 is SEHNR and CDR2 is FQNEAQ (reference sequence). The DNA of the CDR3 is TGTGCCAGCAGCCGTCAGACAGGGAACACTGAAGCTTTCTTT. Translation gives CASSRQTGNTEAFF.

This clone was found once. The chain uses TRBV4-2 and TRBJ1-1; D not certain. This CDR3 has 14 amino acids. Germline V lookup: CDR1 LGHNA, CDR2 YNFKEQ. The germline V and J ends were trimmed by 0 bases and 0 bases, with 5 bases remaining between them. This CDR3 is CASSQEEMNTEAFF. CDR3 DNA sequence: TGTGCCAGCAGCCAAGAGGAGATGAACACTGAAGCTTTCTTT.

This chain uses TRBV11-2 with TRBJ2-1; D unresolved. The V end lost 3 bases, the J end lost 6 bases, and 9 bases lay between the germline ends. CDR1 SGHAT and CDR2 FQNNGV come from the germline V gene. CDR3 length: 13 residues. CDR3 DNA: TGTGCCAGCAGCTTTGGTCTATCCAATGAGCAGTTCTTC. This translates into CASSFGLSNEQFF.

The gene calls are TRBV6-1 and TRBJ2-5; 11 positions match TRBD2. The CDR3 runs to 15 residues. CDR1 and CDR2 from the germline V gene are MNHNS and SASEGT. The V and J ends lost 6 bases and 4 bases, in that order; junction bases with no gene match: 7. The CDR3 region has the DNA TGTGCCAGCAGCATCACTAGCGGGAGTTTAGAGACCCAGTACTTC. Translation gives CASSITSGSLETQYF.

This chain uses TRBV7-2 with TRBJ2-1, with 12 positions matching TRBD2. The CDR3 spans 15 residues. Germline-derived CDR1 and CDR2 are SGHTA and FQGNSA. The V gene end was trimmed by 4 bases and the J gene end by 10 bases; junction bases not matched to a gene: 8. DNA of the CDR3: TGTGCCAGCAGCTCCGGACTAGCGGGGAAGTGGGAGCAGTTCTTC. Amino acids: CASSSGLAGKWEQFF. The full variable domain, its missing parts supplied by reference TRBV7-2 and TRBJ2-1, is GAGVSQSPSNKVTEKGKDVELRCDPISGHTALYWYRQSLGQGLEFLIYFQGNSAPDKSGLPSDRFSAERTGGSVSTLTIQRTQQEDSAVYLCASSSGLAGKWEQFFGPGTRLTVL.

In regard to this clone: Because it lacks the conserved phenylalanine or tryptophan at the end, this CDR3 is likely a read error. This sequence joins TRBV6-1 and TRBJ2-3; 10 bases are shared with TRBD1. The CDR3 runs 14 residues. Germline CDR1 MNHNS, CDR2 SASEGT. Losses at the gene ends were 7 bases for V and 6 bases for J; bases not matched to a gene: 7. The CDR3 loop reads CASIRTGGGDTQYL. The CDR3 bases are TGTGCCAGCATCAGGACAGGGGGAGGGGATACGCAGTATCTT.

The chain uses TRBV19 and TRBJ2-7, with 8 bases identical to TRBD1. This CDR3 comprises 13 residues. V dropped 5 bases and J dropped 3; count of bases not matched to a gene: 3. Germline values: CDR1 LNHDA, CDR2 SQIVND (reference sequence). The CDR3, as DNA: TGTGCCAGTAGTCTCGGACAGGGCTACGAGCAGTACTTC. Its protein product is CASSLGQGYEQYF.

This chain uses TRBV9 with TRBJ2-7, with 9 bases fitting TRBD2. Germline V lookup: CDR1 SGDLS, CDR2 YYNGEE. The CDR3 is 16 amino acids. V trimming: 2 bases; J trimming: 2 bases; junction bases outside the gene matches: 8. This chain's CDR3 is CASSVDAGGSTYEQYF. In DNA, the CDR3 is TGTGCCAGCAGCGTGGATGCGGGAGGGTCCACCTACGAGCAGTACTTC.

The chain links TRBV5-4 to TRBJ2-1; D is ambiguous. Deletions cut 4 bases from V and 10 bases from J, with 15 bases between. Per the germline V gene, CDR1 is SGHNT and CDR2 is YYREEE (reference sequence). The CDR3 has 13 amino acids. CDR3 bases: TGTGCCAGCAGCGCACCGTCTAGGCCCGAGCAGTTCTTC. Its protein is CASSAPSRPEQFF.

This clone was seen many times. The chain carries TRBV4-1 and TRBJ2-5, with 8 positions matching TRBD1. The CDR3 consists of 16 residues. V shed 0 bases and J 3 bases; nucleotides not matched to a gene: 6. The germline V gene encodes CDR1 MGHRA and CDR2 YSYEKL. CDR3 in amino acids: CASSQERGTGEETQYF. The CDR3 nucleotides are TGCGCCAGCAGCCAAGAACGGGGGACAGGTGAAGAGACCCAGTACTTC.

The chain links TRBV6-5 to TRBJ1-1; the D is unclear. Trimming cost V 6 bases and J 5 bases, with 10 bases left between them. CDR3 size: 12 residues. Germline V CDR1 and CDR2: MNHEY, SVGAGI. The CDR3, as DNA: TGTGCCAGCAGCGCTAGGCAGACTGAAGCTTTCTTT. Protein: CASSARQTEAFF.

This rearrangement joins TRBV13 to TRBJ1-4; TRBD1 matches 11 bases. This CDR3 spans 14 amino acids. V lost 6 bases, J lost 8 bases, and 5 bases stayed unmatched. Germline V lookup: CDR1 PRHDT, CDR2 FYEKMQ (reference sequence). The CDR3 spells CASSPGQGAEKLFF. CDR3 DNA sequence: TGTGCCAGCAGTCCCGGACAGGGGGCGGAAAAACTGTTTTTT.

This clone was detected once. The rearrangement uses TRBV27 and TRBJ2-1; tentative D call: TRBD2 (5 bases). With 5 bases removed from V and 10 bases from J, the gap between germline ends came to 15 bases. Germline V gene sequence: CDR1 MNHEY, CDR2 SMNVEV (reference sequence). The CDR3 loop spans 13 amino acids. The CDR3 DNA is TGTGCCAGCAGTCCACACCTAGCTATCGAGCAGTTCTTC. Its translation is CASSPHLAIEQFF.

The chain is built from TRBV11-2 and TRBJ2-1, with 11 bases aligning to TRBD1. Trimming removed 1 base from V and 1 base from J; junction bases left unmatched: 3. The CDR3 totals 17 residues. CDR1 SGHAT and CDR2 FQNNGV come from the germline V gene. The CDR3 loop is CASSLGTGGASYNEQFF. CDR3 nucleotide sequence: TGTGCCAGCAGCTTAGGGACAGGGGGCGCGTCCTACAATGAGCAGTTCTTC.

V and J are TRBV7-9 and TRBJ2-7; 7 bases match TRBD2. Germline values: CDR1 SEHNR, CDR2 FQNEAQ (reference sequence). This CDR3 has 17 amino acids. V was clipped by 4 bases and J by 2 bases; unmatched bases: 14. In DNA, the CDR3 is TGTGCCAGCAGCTCCTTTTTGGTTGCGGGAGATACCTACGAGCAGTACTTC. Its translation is CASSSFLVAGDTYEQYF.

This clone was counted only a few times. The chain carries TRBV29-1 and TRBJ2-1, with 12 bases identical to TRBD2. The CDR3 runs 16 residues. In germline, CDR1 is SQVTM, CDR2 ANQGSEA. The ends lost 3 bases at V and 2 bases at J; junction bases unmatched: 5. The CDR3 region has the DNA TGCAGCGTTGATCGGTCTAGCGGGAGGGCCTACAATGAGCAGTTCTTC. Amino acids: CSVDRSSGRAYNEQFF.

J is TRBJ2-1 and V is TRBV4-1; TRBD1 matches at 8 bases. Germline V gene data show CDR1 as MGHRA and CDR2 as YSYEKL. V shed 10 bases, J shed 6 bases, and the junction held 20 bases outside the gene matches. The CDR3 is made up of 17 amino acids. The CDR3 reads CATAGQDLIPAGNEQFF. The CDR3 DNA follows: TGCGCCACCGCGGGACAGGACCTTATCCCAGCGGGCAATGAGCAGTTCTTC.

This clone was detected once. The chain joins TRBV18 to TRBJ1-5; 10 bases are shared with TRBD1. Germline lookup yields CDR1 KGHSH and CDR2 LQKENI. V lost 2 bases and J lost 6; bases outside the gene matches: 4. The CDR3 consists of 15 residues. CDR3 residues: CASSPDRGLGQPQHF. In DNA form, the CDR3 reads TGTGCCAGCTCACCAGACAGGGGGCTAGGTCAGCCCCAGCATTTT.

This clone was observed a few times. V is TRBV11-2 and J is TRBJ1-2, with D tentatively TRBD1 (5 bases). V lost 2 bases and J lost 7, with 14 bases in between. The germline V gene has CDR1 SGHAT and CDR2 FQNNGV. CDR3 length equals 14 residues. The CDR3 region has the DNA TGTGCCAGCAGCTTACGCAGGGTTTCGGCTGGCTACACCTTC. Translated: CASSLRRVSAGYTF.

As DNA, the CDR3 is TGTGCCAGCAGTTATACAGGGAGCAATCAGCCCCAGCATTTT. This gives the protein CASSYTGSNQPQHF. The V and J genes are TRBV2 and TRBJ1-5, with TRBD1 as a possible D gene (6 bases). The V gene's germline CDR1 is SNHLY and CDR2 FYNNEI. Trimming stripped 5 bases from V and 1 base from J, with 9 bases between. The CDR3 runs to 14 residues.

This clone was seen once. The chain has TRBV19 and TRBJ2-5, with D perhaps matching TRBD1 (6 bases). Trimming shortened V by 7 bases and J by 5 bases, and 20 bases separated the two germline ends. The CDR3 loop spans 15 amino acids. CDR1 and CDR2 (germline): LNHDA, SQIVND (reference sequence). CDR3 sequence reads: CASTPRGSQGETQYF. CDR3 DNA: TGTGCCAGTACCCCCCGCGGTTCCCAGGGGGAGACCCAGTACTTC.

V gene TRBV9 combines with J gene TRBJ2-7; 7 positions agree with TRBD2. CDR1 and CDR2 (germline): SGDLS, YYNGEE. Losses at the gene ends were 4 bases for V and 2 bases for J; bases not matched to a gene: 9. CDR3 size: 15 residues. This CDR3 is CASSPRAAGPYEQYF. The CDR3 DNA reads as TGTGCCAGCAGCCCCCGGGCAGCGGGACCCTACGAGCAGTACTTC.

The chain links TRBV7-8 to TRBJ1-5, with D tentatively TRBD1 (5 bases). The germline V gene has CDR1 SGHVS and CDR2 FQNEAQ. This CDR3 is 17 amino acids long. V lost 0 bases and J lost 1, with 13 bases in between. The CDR3 DNA reads TGTGCCAGCAGCTTAGCGGGGTTGGGGGGAAGCAATCAGCCCCAGCATTTT. Protein sequence: CASSLAGLGGSNQPQHF.

In this sample, this clone turned up a few times. V and J are TRBV27 and TRBJ1-1; weak D call: TRBD1 (5 bases). Germline-derived CDR1 and CDR2 are MNHEY and SMNVEV (reference sequence). CDR3 length: 16 amino acids. V dropped 4 bases and J dropped 0 bases, with 15 bases sitting between them. CDR3 in DNA: TGTGCCAGCAGTTGGGGAGGTAGCAGGGTGAACACTGAAGCTTTCTTT. Translated, it gives CASSWGGSRVNTEAFF.

The chain has TRBV9 and TRBJ2-3; maybe TRBD2 (6 bases). There are 13 residues in the CDR3. The V gene lost 3 bases and the J gene lost 1 base, with 6 bases spanning the gap. CDR1 and CDR2 from the germline V gene are SGDLS and YYNGEE. For the CDR3, the DNA is TGTGCCAGCAGCGGGGGGGGCACAGATACGCAGTATTTT. Its protein product is CASSGGGTDTQYF.

This clone was counted a few times. CDR3 region: CSVESVLQGGRGQYF. CDR3 in DNA: TGCAGCGTTGAATCTGTTTTACAGGGGGGACGAGGGCAGTACTTC. The chain carries TRBV29-1 and TRBJ2-7, with TRBD1 matching over 8 bases. The CDR3 runs 15 residues. J gave up 9 bases and V 2 bases, and 15 bases lay outside the gene matches. CDR1 is SQVTM and CDR2 is ANQGSEA in the germline V gene.

The chain employs TRBV7-2 and TRBJ2-1, with TRBD2 as a possible D gene (6 bases). V lost 4 bases to trimming and J lost 3 bases, with 13 bases between them. The V gene's germline CDR1 is SGHTA and CDR2 FQGNSA. This CDR3 spans 15 amino acids. This chain's CDR3 is CASSYRSGLYNEQFF. The DNA for the CDR3 is TGTGCCAGCAGCTACCGGAGCGGGCTCTACAATGAGCAGTTCTTC.

The chain uses TRBV7-9 and TRBJ1-1; D is unclear. The V and J ends lost 6 bases and 4 bases respectively, with 6 bases between them. Germline-derived CDR1 and CDR2 are SEHNR and FQNEAQ (reference sequence). CDR3 length: 11 residues. CDR3 sequence reads: CASRRSTEAFF. Written as DNA, the CDR3 is TGTGCCAGCAGACGGAGCACTGAAGCTTTCTTT.

The genes are TRBV4-1 and TRBJ2-2; no clear D gene. This CDR3 has 15 amino acids. Trimming took off 4 bases at V and 6 bases at J, with 15 bases between the two ends. Germline V gene sequence: CDR1 MGHRA, CDR2 YSYEKL. CDR3 in DNA: TGCGCCAGCAGCCGGGCCCTACGAGATTCCGGGGAGCTGTTTTTT. It codes for CASSRALRDSGELFF.

This clone appeared a few times. The chain combines TRBV9 with TRBJ2-7; the match to TRBD1 covers 7 bases. The V gene's germline CDR1 is SGDLS and CDR2 YYNGEE. The CDR3 extends over 16 amino acids. The trim removed 1 base at V and 2 bases at J, leaving 9 bases unmatched. The CDR3 DNA reads as TGTGCCAGCAGCGTAACTACAGGGGCCGGGACCTACGAGCAGTACTTC. As protein: CASSVTTGAGTYEQYF.

This chain connects TRBV28 to TRBJ2-7, with TRBD1 matching over 7 bases. Trimming at V came to 10 bases and at J to 5 bases, leaving 11 bases not matched to a gene. Looked up from germline, CDR1 is MDHEN and CDR2 is SYDVKM. The CDR3 has 13 residues. In DNA, the CDR3 is TGTGCCACGAACCGGGACAGTGCCCACGAGCAGTACTTC. This sequence encodes CATNRDSAHEQYF.

This clone was seen more than once but under ten times. The genes are TRBV7-2 and TRBJ2-3, with 10 positions matching TRBD2. V lost 2 bases to trimming and J lost 1 base; unmatched junction nucleotides: 6. Germline loops: CDR1 SGHTA, CDR2 FQGNSA. The CDR3 extends over 17 amino acids. This CDR3 reads CASSLRSGRAGTDTQYF. As DNA, the CDR3 is TGTGCCAGCAGCTTAAGAAGCGGGAGGGCCGGCACAGATACGCAGTATTTT.